This T cell receptor beta chain was obtained from a study of T cells in Graves' hyperthyroidism and ophthalmopathy. Study results and limitations: Before onset, ophthalmopathy was predicted by the model a median approximately 6.7 months earlier.

TCR beta CDR3 region amplification was performed from RNA transcripts. First-round RT-PCR with HTBI primers amplified the TCR CDR3 region. TCRdb reprocessed the multiplex PCR reads with MiXCR, giving one entry per CDR3 protein. This table holds more than 300,000 distinct CDR3 sequences, 18% found once. With regard to this clonotype: What it binds is unknown.

The CDR3 runs 14 residues. Trimming took 8 bases from V and 4 from J; bases not matched to a gene: 8. This receptor was identified in a man younger than 35 with Graves' ophthalmopathy. The rearrangement links TRBV12-3 or TRBV12-4 to TRBJ1-3; 7 bases fit TRBD1. The sequencing sample was made of blood. The CDR3 sequence: CASGKTGVGNTIYF. In nucleotides, the CDR3 is TGTGCCAGCGGAAAAACAGGGGTGGGAAACACCATATATTTT.